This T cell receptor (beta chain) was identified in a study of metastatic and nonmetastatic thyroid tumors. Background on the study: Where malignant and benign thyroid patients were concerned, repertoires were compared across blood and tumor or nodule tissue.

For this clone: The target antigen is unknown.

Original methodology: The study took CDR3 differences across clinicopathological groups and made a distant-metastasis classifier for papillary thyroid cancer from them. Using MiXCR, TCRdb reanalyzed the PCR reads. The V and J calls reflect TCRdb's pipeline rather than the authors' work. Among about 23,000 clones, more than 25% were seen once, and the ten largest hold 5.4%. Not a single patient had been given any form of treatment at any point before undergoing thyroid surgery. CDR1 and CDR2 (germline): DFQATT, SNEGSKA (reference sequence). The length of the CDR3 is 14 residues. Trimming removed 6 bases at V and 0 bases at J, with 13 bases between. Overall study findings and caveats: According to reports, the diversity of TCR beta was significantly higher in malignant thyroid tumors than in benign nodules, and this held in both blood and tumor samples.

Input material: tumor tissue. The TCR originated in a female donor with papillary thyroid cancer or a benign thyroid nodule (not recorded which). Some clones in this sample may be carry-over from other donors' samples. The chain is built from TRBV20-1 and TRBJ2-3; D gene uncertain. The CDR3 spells CSAPNAASTDTQYF. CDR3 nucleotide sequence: TGCAGTGCGCCCAATGCGGCTAGCACAGATACGCAGTATTTT.